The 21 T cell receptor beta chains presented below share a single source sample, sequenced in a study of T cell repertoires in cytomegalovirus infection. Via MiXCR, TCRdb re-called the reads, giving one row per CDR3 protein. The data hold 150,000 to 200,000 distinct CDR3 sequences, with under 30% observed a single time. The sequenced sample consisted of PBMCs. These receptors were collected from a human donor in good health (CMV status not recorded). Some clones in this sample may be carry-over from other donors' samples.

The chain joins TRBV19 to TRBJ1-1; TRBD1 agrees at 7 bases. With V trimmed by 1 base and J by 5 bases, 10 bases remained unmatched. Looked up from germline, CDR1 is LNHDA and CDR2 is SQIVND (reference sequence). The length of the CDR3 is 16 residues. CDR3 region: CASSIVLQQGRTEAFF. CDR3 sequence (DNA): TGTGCCAGTAGTATAGTCCTACAACAGGGGCGGACTGAAGCTTTCTTT.

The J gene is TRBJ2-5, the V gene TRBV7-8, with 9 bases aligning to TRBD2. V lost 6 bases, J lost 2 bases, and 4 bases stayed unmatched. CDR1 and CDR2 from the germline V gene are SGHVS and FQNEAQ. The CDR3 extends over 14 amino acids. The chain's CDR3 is CASRSGRIQETQYF. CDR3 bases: TGTGCCAGCAGAAGCGGGAGGATACAAGAGACCCAGTACTTC.

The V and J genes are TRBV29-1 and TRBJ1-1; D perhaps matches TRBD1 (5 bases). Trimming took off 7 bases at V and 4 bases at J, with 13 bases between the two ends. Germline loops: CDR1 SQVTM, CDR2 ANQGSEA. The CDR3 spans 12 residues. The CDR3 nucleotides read TGCAGCGGCACGATGGGGGGCACTGAAGCTTTCTTT. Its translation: CSGTMGGTEAFF. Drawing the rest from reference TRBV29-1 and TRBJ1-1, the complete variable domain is SAVISQKPSRDICQRGTSLTIQCQVDSQVTMMFWYRQQPGQSLTLIATANQGSEATYESGFVIDKFPISRPNLTFSTLTVSNMSPEDSSIYLCSGTMGGTEAFFGQGTRLTVV.

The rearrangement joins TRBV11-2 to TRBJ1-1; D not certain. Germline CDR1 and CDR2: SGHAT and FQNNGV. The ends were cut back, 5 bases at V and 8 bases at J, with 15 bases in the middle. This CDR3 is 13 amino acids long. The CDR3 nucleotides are TGTGCCAGCAGCCCGAGGCTAGAGACGGAAGCTTTCTTT. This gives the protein CASSPRLETEAFF.

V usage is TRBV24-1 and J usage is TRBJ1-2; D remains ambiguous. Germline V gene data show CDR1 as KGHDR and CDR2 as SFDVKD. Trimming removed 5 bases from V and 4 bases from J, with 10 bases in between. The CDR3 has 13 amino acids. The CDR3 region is CATSGGDSYGYTF. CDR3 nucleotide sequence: TGTGCCACCAGTGGGGGAGACTCCTATGGCTACACCTTC.

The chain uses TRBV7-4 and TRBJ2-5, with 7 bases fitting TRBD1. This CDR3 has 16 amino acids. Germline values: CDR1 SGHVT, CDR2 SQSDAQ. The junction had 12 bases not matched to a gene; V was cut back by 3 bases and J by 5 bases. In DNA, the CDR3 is TGTGCCAGCAGCTTGGGCCTACAGGGGTTATGGGAGACCCAGTACTTC. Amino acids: CASSLGLQGLWETQYF.

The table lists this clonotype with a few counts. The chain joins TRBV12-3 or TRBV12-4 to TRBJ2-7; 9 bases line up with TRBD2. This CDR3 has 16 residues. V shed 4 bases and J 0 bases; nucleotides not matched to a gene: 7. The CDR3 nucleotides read TGTGCCAGCAGTTGGCCCAGCGGGGGGATCTCCTACGAGCAGTACTTC. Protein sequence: CASSWPSGGISYEQYF.

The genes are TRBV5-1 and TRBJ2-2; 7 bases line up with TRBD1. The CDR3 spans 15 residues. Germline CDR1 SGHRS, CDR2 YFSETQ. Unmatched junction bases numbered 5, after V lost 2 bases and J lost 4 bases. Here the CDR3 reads CASSFHRGSTGELFF. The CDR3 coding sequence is TGCGCCAGCAGCTTTCACAGGGGCAGCACCGGGGAGCTGTTTTTT.

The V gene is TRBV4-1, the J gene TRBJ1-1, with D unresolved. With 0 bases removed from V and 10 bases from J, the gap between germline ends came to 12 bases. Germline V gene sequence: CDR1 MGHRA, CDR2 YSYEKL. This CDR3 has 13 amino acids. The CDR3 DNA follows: TGCGCCAGCAGCCAAGAATTGGGAAGCAGAGCTTTCTTT. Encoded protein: CASSQELGSRAFF.

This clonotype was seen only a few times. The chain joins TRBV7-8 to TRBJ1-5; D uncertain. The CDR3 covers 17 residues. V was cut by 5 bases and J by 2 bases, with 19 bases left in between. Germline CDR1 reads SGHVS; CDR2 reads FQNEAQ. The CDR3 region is CASSPRRPTGGNQPQHF. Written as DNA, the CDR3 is TGTGCCAGCAGCCCAAGGCGGCCCACGGGCGGCAATCAGCCCCAGCATTTT.

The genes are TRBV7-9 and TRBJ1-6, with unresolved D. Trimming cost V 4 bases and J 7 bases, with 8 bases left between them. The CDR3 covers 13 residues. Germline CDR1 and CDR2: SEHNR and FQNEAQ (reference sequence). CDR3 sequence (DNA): TGTGCCAGCAGCTCGATAGAGAATTCACCCCTCCACTTT. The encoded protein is CASSSIENSPLHF.

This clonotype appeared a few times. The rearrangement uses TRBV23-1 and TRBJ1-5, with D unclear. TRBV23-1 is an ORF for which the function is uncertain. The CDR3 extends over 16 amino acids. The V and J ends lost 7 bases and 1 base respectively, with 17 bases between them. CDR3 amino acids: CASIKWAGRSNQPQHF. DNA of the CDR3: TGCGCCAGCATCAAGTGGGCCGGGCGAAGCAATCAGCCCCAGCATTTT.

The CDR3 coding sequence is TGTGCCAGCAGTGGGCAGAGCGGTACTGAAGCTTTCTTT. Translated, it gives CASSGQSGTEAFF. The chain employs TRBV2 and TRBJ1-1; D is uncertain. The CDR3 is 13 amino acids. From germline, CDR1 is SNHLY and CDR2 FYNNEI. V lost 4 bases and J lost 5, with 11 bases in between. The whole variable domain, filled in from reference TRBV2 and TRBJ1-1, reads EPEVTQTPSHQVTQMGQEVILRCVPISNHLYFYWYRQILGQKVEFLVSFYNNEISEKSEIFDDQFSVERPDGSNFTLKIRSTKLEDSAMYFCASSGQSGTEAFFGQGTRLTVV.

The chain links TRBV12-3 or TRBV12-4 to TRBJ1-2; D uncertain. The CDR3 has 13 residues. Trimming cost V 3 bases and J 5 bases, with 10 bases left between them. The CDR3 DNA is TGTGCCAGCAGTTTGAGGACGGATTATGGCTACACCTTC. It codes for CASSLRTDYGYTF.

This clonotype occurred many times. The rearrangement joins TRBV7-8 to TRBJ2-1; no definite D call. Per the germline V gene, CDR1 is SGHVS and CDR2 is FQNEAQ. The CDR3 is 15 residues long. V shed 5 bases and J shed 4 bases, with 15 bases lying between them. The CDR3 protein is CASSPTHSTYNEQFF. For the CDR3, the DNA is TGTGCCAGCAGCCCGACTCACTCCACTTACAATGAGCAGTTCTTC.

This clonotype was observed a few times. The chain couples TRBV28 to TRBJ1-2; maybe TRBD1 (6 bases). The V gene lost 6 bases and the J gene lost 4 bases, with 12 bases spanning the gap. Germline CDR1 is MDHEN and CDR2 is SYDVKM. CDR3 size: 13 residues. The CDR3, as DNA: TGTGCCAGCAGCTCCCCAGGGGCCTATGGCTACACCTTC. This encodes CASSSPGAYGYTF.

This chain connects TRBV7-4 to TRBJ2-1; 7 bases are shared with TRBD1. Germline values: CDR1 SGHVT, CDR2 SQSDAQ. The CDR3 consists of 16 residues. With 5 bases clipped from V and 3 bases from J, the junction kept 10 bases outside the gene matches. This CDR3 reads CASSETGTALYNEQFF. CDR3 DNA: TGTGCCAGCAGCGAGACCGGGACAGCGCTCTACAATGAGCAGTTCTTC.

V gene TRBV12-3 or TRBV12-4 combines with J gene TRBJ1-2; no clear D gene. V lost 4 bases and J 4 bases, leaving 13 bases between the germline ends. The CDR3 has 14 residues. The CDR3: CASSSPTSRYGYTF. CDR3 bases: TGTGCCAGCAGTTCCCCAACAAGCCGCTATGGCTACACCTTC.

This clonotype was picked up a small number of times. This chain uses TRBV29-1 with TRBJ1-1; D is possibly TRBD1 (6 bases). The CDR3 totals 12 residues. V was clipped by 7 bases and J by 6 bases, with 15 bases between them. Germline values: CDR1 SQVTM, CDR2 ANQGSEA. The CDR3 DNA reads TGCAGCGCCGGGGGCCTGGACCCTGAAGCTTTCTTT. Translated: CSAGGLDPEAFF.

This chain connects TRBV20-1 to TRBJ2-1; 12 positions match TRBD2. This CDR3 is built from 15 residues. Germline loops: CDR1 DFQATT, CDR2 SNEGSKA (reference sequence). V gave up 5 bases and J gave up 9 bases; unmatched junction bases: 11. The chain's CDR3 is CSAPGLAGYRREQFF. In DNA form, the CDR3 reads TGCAGTGCTCCAGGACTAGCGGGGTACCGTCGTGAGCAGTTCTTC.

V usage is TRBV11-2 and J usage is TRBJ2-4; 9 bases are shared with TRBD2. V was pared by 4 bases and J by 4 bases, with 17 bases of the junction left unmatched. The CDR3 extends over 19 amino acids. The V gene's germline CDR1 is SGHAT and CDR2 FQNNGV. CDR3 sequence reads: CASSYHPPGLAEAKNIQYF. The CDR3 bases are TGTGCCAGCAGCTACCACCCACCGGGACTAGCTGAGGCAAAAAACATTCAGTACTTC. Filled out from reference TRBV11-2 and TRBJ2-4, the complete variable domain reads EAGVAQSPRYKIIEKRQSVAFWCNPISGHATLYWYQQILGQGPKLLIQFQNNGVVDDSQLPKDRFSAERLKGVDSTLKIQPAKLEDSAVYLCASSYHPPGLAEAKNIQYFGAGTRLSVL.